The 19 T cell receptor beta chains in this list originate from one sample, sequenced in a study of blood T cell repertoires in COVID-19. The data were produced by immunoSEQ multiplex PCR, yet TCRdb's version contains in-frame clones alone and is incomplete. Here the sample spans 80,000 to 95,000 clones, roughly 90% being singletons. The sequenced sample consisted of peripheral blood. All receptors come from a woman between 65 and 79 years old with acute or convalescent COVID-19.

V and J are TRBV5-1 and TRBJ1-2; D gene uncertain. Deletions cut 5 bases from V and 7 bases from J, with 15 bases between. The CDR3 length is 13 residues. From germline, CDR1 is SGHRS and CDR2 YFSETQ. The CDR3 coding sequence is TGCGCCAGCAGGCAGTCCGGGTCTACTGGCTACACCTTC. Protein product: CASRQSGSTGYTF.

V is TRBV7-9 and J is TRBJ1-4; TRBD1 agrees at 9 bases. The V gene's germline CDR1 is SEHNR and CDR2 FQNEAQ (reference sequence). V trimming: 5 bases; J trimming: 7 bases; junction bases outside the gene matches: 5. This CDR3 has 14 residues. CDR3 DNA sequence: TGTGCCAGCAGCCAAACAGGGGGCGGTGAAAAACTGTTTTTT. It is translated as CASSQTGGGEKLFF.

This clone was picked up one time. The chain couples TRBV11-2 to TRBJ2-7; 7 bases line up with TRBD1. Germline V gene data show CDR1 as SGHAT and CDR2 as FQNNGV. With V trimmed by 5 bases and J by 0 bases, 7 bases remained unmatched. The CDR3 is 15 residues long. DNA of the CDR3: TGTGCCAGCAGCATTCACAGGGGCCCCTCCTACGAGCAGTACTTC. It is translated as CASSIHRGPSYEQYF.

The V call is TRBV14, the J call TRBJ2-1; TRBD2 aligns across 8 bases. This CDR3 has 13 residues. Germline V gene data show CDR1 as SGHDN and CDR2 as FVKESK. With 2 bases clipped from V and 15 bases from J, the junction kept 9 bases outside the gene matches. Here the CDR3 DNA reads TGTGCCAGCAGCCAAAGCGCGGGGGGCCCCCGGTTCTTC. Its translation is CASSQSAGGPRFF.

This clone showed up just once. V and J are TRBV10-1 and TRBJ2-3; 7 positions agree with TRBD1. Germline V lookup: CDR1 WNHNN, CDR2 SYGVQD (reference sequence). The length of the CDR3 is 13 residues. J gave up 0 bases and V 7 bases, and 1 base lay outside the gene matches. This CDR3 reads CASMGQSTDTQYF. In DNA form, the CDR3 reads TGCGCCAGCATGGGACAGAGCACAGATACGCAGTATTTT.

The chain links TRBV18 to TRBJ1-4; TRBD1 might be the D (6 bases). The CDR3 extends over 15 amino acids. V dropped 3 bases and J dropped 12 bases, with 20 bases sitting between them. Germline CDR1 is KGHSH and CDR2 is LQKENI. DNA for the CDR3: TGTGCCAGCTCACCTACGACAGGATGGGGTCCGGAACTGTTTTTT. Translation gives CASSPTTGWGPELFF. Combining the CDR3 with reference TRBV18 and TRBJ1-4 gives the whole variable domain NAGVMQNPRHLVRRRGQEARLRCSPMKGHSHVYWYRQLPEEGLKFMVYLQKENIIDESGMPKERFSAEFPKEGPSILRIQQVVRGDSAAYFCASSPTTGWGPELFFGSGTQLSVL.

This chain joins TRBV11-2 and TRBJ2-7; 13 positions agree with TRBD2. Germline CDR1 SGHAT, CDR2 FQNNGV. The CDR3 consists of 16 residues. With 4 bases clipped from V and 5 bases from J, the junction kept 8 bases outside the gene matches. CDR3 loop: CASSSTSGRALDEQYF. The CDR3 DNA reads TGTGCCAGCAGCTCAACTAGCGGGAGGGCCTTGGACGAGCAGTACTTC.

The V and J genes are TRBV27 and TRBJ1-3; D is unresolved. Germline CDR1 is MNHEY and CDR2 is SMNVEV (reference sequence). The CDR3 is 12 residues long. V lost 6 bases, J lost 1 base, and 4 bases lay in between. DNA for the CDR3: TGTGCCAGCAGGACATCTGGAAACACCATATATTTT. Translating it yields CASRTSGNTIYF.

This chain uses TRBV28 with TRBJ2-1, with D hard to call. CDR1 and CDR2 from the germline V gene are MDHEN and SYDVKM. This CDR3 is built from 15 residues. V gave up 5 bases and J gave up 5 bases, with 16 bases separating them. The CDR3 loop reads CASSLQFNRDNEQFF. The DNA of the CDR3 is TGTGCCAGCAGTCTACAATTTAACCGGGACAATGAGCAGTTCTTC.

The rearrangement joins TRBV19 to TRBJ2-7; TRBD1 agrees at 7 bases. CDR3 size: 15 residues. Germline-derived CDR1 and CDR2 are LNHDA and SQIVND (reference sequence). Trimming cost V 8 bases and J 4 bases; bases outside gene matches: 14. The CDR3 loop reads CASQRTTDRRYEQYF. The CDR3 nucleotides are TGTGCCAGTCAGCGAACGACGGACAGGAGATACGAGCAGTACTTC. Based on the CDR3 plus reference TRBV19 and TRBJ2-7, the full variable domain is DGGITQSPKYLFRKEGQNVTLSCEQNLNHDAMYWYRQDPGQGLRLIYYSQIVNDFQKGDIAEGYSVSREKKESFPLTVTSAQKNPTAFYLCASQRTTDRRYEQYFGPGTRLTVT.

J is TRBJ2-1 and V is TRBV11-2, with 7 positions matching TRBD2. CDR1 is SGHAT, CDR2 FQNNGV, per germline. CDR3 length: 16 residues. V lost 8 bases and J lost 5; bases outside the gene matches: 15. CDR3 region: CASGPGAGPLNNEQFF. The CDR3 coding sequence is TGTGCCAGCGGACCCGGAGCGGGGCCCCTGAACAATGAGCAGTTCTTC.

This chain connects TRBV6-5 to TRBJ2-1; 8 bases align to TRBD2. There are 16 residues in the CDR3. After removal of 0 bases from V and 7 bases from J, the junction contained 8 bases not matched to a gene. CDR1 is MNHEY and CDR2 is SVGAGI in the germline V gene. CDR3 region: CASSYSSVREGNEQFF. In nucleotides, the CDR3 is TGTGCCAGCAGTTACTCGTCGGTACGGGAGGGGAATGAGCAGTTCTTC.

In DNA form, the CDR3 reads TGTGCCAGTAGTACACGTACCGGGGTCTCGGATACGCAGTATTTT. This codes for CASSTRTGVSDTQYF. The chain recombines TRBV19 with TRBJ2-3, with D possibly matching TRBD2 (5 bases). Germline values: CDR1 LNHDA, CDR2 SQIVND (reference sequence). This CDR3 region has 15 residues. V was cut by 4 bases and J by 6 bases, with 17 bases left in between.

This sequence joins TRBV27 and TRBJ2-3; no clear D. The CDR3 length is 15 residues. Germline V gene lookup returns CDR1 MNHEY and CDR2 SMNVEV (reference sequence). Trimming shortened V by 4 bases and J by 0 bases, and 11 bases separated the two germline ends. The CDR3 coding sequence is TGTGCCAGCAGTTCGAACCTACTCAGCACAGATACGCAGTATTTT. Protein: CASSSNLLSTDTQYF.

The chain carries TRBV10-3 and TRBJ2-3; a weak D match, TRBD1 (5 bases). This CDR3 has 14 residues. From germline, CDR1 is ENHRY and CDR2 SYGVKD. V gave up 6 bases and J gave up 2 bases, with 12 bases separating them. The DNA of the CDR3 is TGTGCCATCAGGAGACAGACCGACACAGATACGCAGTATTTT. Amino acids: CAIRRQTDTDTQYF.

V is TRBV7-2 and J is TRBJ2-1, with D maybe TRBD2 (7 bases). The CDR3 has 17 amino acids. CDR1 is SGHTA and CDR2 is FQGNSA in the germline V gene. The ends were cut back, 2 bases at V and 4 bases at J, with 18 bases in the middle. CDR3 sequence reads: CASSLSDRTRGYNEQFF. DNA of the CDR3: TGTGCCAGCAGCTTAAGCGACAGGACTAGAGGATACAATGAGCAGTTCTTC.

For the CDR3, the DNA is TGTGCCAGCAGTTTAGTTTTTGAAGCGGGGACTAAGAACTACGAGCAGTACTTC. It translates to CASSLVFEAGTKNYEQYF. The V call is TRBV27, the J call TRBJ2-7; TRBD2 matches at 7 bases. The CDR3 runs to 18 residues. J was trimmed by 3 bases and V by 2 bases; bases with no gene match: 16. CDR1 MNHEY and CDR2 SMNVEV come from the germline V gene (reference sequence).

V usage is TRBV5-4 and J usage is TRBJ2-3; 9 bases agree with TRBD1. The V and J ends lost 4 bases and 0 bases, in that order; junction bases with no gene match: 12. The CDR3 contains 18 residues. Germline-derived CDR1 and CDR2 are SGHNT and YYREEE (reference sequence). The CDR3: CASSGTGSEIVSTDTQYF. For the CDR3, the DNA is TGTGCCAGCAGCGGGACAGGGAGCGAGATAGTGAGCACAGATACGCAGTATTTT.

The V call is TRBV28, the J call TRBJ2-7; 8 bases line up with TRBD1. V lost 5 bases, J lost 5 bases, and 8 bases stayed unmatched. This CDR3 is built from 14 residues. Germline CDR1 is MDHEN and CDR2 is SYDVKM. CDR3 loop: CASSTPGGENEQYF. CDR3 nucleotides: TGTGCCAGCAGTACCCCAGGGGGCGAGAACGAGCAGTACTTC.